These 29 T cell receptor beta chains originate from one sample sequenced in a study of blood T cell repertoires in COVID-19. TCRdb's table, derived via immunoSEQ multiplex PCR, lists solely in-frame clones and lacks some. The sample shows 250,000 to 350,000 clones, roughly 89% of them seen only once. Sequenced input: peripheral blood. These receptors were obtained from a woman in her thirties with active or convalescent COVID-19.

The V gene is TRBV19, the J gene TRBJ1-5; D gene ambiguous. Germline V gene lookup returns CDR1 LNHDA and CDR2 SQIVND (reference sequence). CDR3 length: 17 amino acids. Trimming took off 1 base at V and 2 bases at J, with 15 bases between the two ends. The CDR3: CASSIGSGFVGNQPQHF. CDR3 in DNA: TGTGCCAGTAGTATAGGATCGGGGTTTGTCGGCAATCAGCCCCAGCATTTT.

This chain joins TRBV18 and TRBJ1-6; maybe TRBD1 (5 bases). V lost 1 base and J lost 5, with 12 bases in between. Germline CDR1 and CDR2: KGHSH and LQKENI. The CDR3 is made up of 16 amino acids. The CDR3 is CASSPQGFTNNSPLHF. The CDR3 DNA follows: TGTGCCAGCTCACCACAGGGGTTTACTAATAATTCACCCCTCCACTTT.

The V call is TRBV11-2, the J call TRBJ2-3; maybe TRBD2 (6 bases). Germline assignment: CDR1 SGHAT and CDR2 FQNNGV. This CDR3 region has 16 residues. Trimming took 5 bases from V and 2 from J, leaving 17 bases between them. The CDR3 region is CASSLAGRGHTDTQYF. Here the CDR3 DNA reads TGTGCCAGCAGCCTGGCGGGGCGCGGCCACACAGATACGCAGTATTTT.

This chain uses TRBV18 with TRBJ2-7; D may be TRBD2 (5 bases). Germline V gene sequence: CDR1 KGHSH, CDR2 LQKENI. Trimming took off 3 bases at V and 5 bases at J, with 8 bases between the two ends. The CDR3 runs to 12 residues. CDR3 DNA sequence: TGTGCCAGCTCACCGAGGGTCGACGAGCAGTACTTC. This translates into CASSPRVDEQYF.

V and J are TRBV12-3 or TRBV12-4 and TRBJ2-1; D remains ambiguous. There are 13 residues in the CDR3. The V end was cut by 5 bases, the J end by 0 bases, with 5 bases between. The CDR3 here is CASSPGSYNEQFF. CDR3 coding DNA: TGTGCCAGCAGTCCGGGCTCCTACAATGAGCAGTTCTTC.

The sample holds a few counts of this clone. The rearrangement joins TRBV6-2 or TRBV6-3 to TRBJ1-6; 8 positions agree with TRBD1. The V segment lost 5 bases and the J segment 7 bases; nucleotides outside the gene matches: 1. The CDR3 consists of 13 residues. Germline loops: CDR1 MNHEY, CDR2 SVGEGT. CDR3: CASSTGGNSPLHF. As DNA, the CDR3 is TGTGCCAGCAGTACAGGGGGAAATTCACCCCTCCACTTT.

J is TRBJ1-5 and V is TRBV30; tentative D call: TRBD1 (5 bases). Trimming shortened V by 0 bases and J by 2 bases, and 14 bases separated the two germline ends. The length of the CDR3 is 16 residues. The germline V gene encodes CDR1 GTSNPN and CDR2 SVGIG (reference sequence). CDR3 sequence (DNA): TGTGCCTGGAGTGTAGGCGGGGGAGGTGGCAATCAGCCCCAGCATTTT. It is translated as CAWSVGGGGGNQPQHF.

V is TRBV6-6 and J is TRBJ1-2; D possibly corresponds to TRBD1 (5 bases). The CDR3 is made up of 16 amino acids. Germline CDR1 is MNHNY and CDR2 is SVGAGI (reference sequence). The V end lost 5 bases, the J end lost 4 bases, and 20 bases lay between the germline ends. In nucleotides, the CDR3 is TGTGCCAGCAGTCACCCTCAGCAGGGTTCTAGCTATGGCTACACCTTC. Its translation is CASSHPQQGSSYGYTF.

The chain uses TRBV5-4 and TRBJ1-1; tentative D call: TRBD1 (5 bases). Trimming took off 10 bases at V and 0 bases at J, with 13 bases between the two ends. Germline CDR1 is SGHNT and CDR2 is YYREEE (reference sequence). The CDR3 is 13 amino acids. The CDR3 is CAVQGGLNTEAFF. The CDR3 DNA sequence: TGTGCCGTCCAGGGAGGGCTGAACACTGAAGCTTTCTTT.

This chain joins TRBV6-5 and TRBJ2-7; TRBD2 matches 13 bases. Per germline, CDR1 MNHEY and CDR2 SVGAGI. The V gene end was trimmed by 11 bases and the J gene end by 1 base; junction bases not matched to a gene: 8. The CDR3 is 15 residues long. The CDR3 nucleotides read TGTGCCTCCGCCACTAGCGGGGGGGGATCCTACGAGCAGTACTTC. Protein: CASATSGGGSYEQYF.

The DNA for the CDR3 is TGTGCCAGCAGCTCCAGGACAGAAGCGAACACCGGGGAGCTGTTTTTT. Translation gives CASSSRTEANTGELFF. This chain connects TRBV11-3 to TRBJ2-2, with a possible D match to TRBD1 (6 bases). This CDR3 comprises 16 residues. In germline, CDR1 is SGHNT, CDR2 YENEEA. Trimming removed 4 bases from V and 0 bases from J, with 12 bases in between.

CDR3 residues: CASSLSGGGRYTQYF. The CDR3 region has the DNA TGTGCCAGCAGTCTAAGCGGGGGGGGCCGATATACGCAGTATTTT. V and J are TRBV6-5 and TRBJ2-3; 10 positions agree with TRBD2. Germline V gene data show CDR1 as MNHEY and CDR2 as SVGAGI. The CDR3 totals 15 residues. The trim removed 5 bases at V and 7 bases at J, leaving 9 bases unmatched.

The chain combines TRBV28 with TRBJ1-3; 7 bases line up with TRBD1. CDR3 length: 15 residues. Trimming removed 5 bases from V and 5 bases from J; junction bases left unmatched: 9. CDR1 is MDHEN and CDR2 is SYDVKM in the germline V gene. The CDR3 here is CASSRQGVARNTIYF. CDR3 sequence (DNA): TGTGCCAGCAGTCGACAGGGTGTGGCCCGAAACACCATATATTTT.

The V call is TRBV4-3, the J call TRBJ1-2; 7 bases map to TRBD1. From germline, CDR1 is LGHNA and CDR2 YSLEER. The length of the CDR3 is 16 residues. Trimming cost V 0 bases and J 2 bases; bases outside gene matches: 6. CDR3 DNA sequence: TGCGCCAGCAGCCAAGACCAGACAGGGAGGAACTATGGCTACACCTTC. It yields the protein CASSQDQTGRNYGYTF.

The J gene is TRBJ1-1, the V gene TRBV27; D might be TRBD1 (5 bases). Germline CDR1 reads MNHEY; CDR2 reads SMNVEV (reference sequence). The CDR3 runs 19 residues. Trimming pared 0 bases from V and 1 base from J, leaving 21 bases between. CDR3 sequence reads: CASSLSSLGGVYGNTEAFF. CDR3 bases: TGTGCCAGCAGTTTATCGTCTCTGGGGGGGGTATATGGGAACACTGAAGCTTTCTTT.

The CDR3 nucleotides are TGTGCCAGCAGGGGGACAGGGGGCCTCTCCTACGAGCAGTACTTC. Translating it yields CASRGTGGLSYEQYF. This chain joins TRBV28 and TRBJ2-7; TRBD1 aligns across 12 bases. Germline trimming cut 6 bases from V and 0 bases from J; bases unmatched to any gene: 3. The CDR3 has 15 amino acids. The V gene's germline CDR1 is MDHEN and CDR2 SYDVKM.

The chain has TRBV9 and TRBJ2-7, with a possible D match to TRBD2 (7 bases). Trimming stripped 4 bases from V and 5 bases from J, with 19 bases between. The CDR3 is 15 amino acids. Per the germline V gene, CDR1 is SGDLS and CDR2 is YYNGEE. CDR3 sequence (DNA): TGTGCCAGCAGCCCCCGAAGAGGGGGAGGGGACGAGCAGTACTTC. It translates to CASSPRRGGGDEQYF.

This clone was picked up one time. The V and J genes are TRBV5-4 and TRBJ2-5; 10 bases agree with TRBD2. CDR1 and CDR2 from the germline V gene are SGHNT and YYREEE (reference sequence). The CDR3 runs 18 residues. J lost 1 base, V lost 2 bases, and 11 bases had no gene match. CDR3 residues: CASSFRGLAGGLQETQYF. The CDR3 bases are TGTGCCAGCAGCTTTAGGGGGTTAGCGGGGGGTCTCCAAGAGACCCAGTACTTC.

The chain is built from TRBV28 and TRBJ2-6; TRBD1 matches at 11 bases. Germline CDR1 is MDHEN and CDR2 is SYDVKM. The CDR3 is 17 residues long. After removal of 5 bases from V and 4 bases from J, the junction contained 7 bases not matched to a gene. The CDR3 region has the DNA TGTGCCAGCAGTCGGGACAGGGGGAGGTCGGGGGCCAACGTCCTGACTTTC. Its translation: CASSRDRGRSGANVLTF.

The J gene is TRBJ1-5, the V gene TRBV29-1; TRBD1 agrees at 8 bases. CDR1 is SQVTM and CDR2 is ANQGSEA in the germline V gene. The CDR3 has 13 amino acids. The V gene end was trimmed by 5 bases and the J gene end by 3 bases; junction bases not matched to a gene: 3. Here the CDR3 reads CSVQGAPNQPQHF. The CDR3 region has the DNA TGCAGCGTTCAGGGGGCCCCCAATCAGCCCCAGCATTTT.

The V call is TRBV3-1 (or the pseudogene TRBV3-2), the J call TRBJ2-1; a weak D match, TRBD2 (5 bases). There are 14 residues in the CDR3. Per germline, CDR1 LGHDT and CDR2 YNNKEL (reference sequence). Trimming left V 5 bases short and J 2 bases short, with 10 bases between. DNA of the CDR3: TGTGCCAGCAGCAACCTAGCTACCTACAATGAGCAGTTCTTC. The encoded protein is CASSNLATYNEQFF.

The V gene is TRBV28, the J gene TRBJ2-3, with TRBD2 identical over 9 bases. The V gene end was trimmed by 4 bases and the J gene end by 7 bases; junction bases not matched to a gene: 9. The CDR3 is 15 amino acids. Germline loops: CDR1 MDHEN, CDR2 SYDVKM. The CDR3 nucleotides read TGTGCCAGCAGTTCCGGGACTAGCAGTTTTTATACGCAGTATTTT. This codes for CASSSGTSSFYTQYF.

This clone turned up a few times. The V call is TRBV28, the J call TRBJ1-3; D is perhaps TRBD1 (5 bases). Germline V CDR1 and CDR2: MDHEN, SYDVKM. The ends were cut back, 8 bases at V and 0 bases at J, with 11 bases in the middle. The CDR3 is made up of 14 amino acids. The CDR3 is CASRGGASGNTIYF. CDR3 nucleotides: TGTGCCAGCCGGGGGGGTGCCTCTGGAAACACCATATATTTT.

This clone is a singleton in its sample. The rearrangement joins TRBV5-1 to TRBJ2-2; possibly TRBD2 for D (7 bases). V lost 2 bases to trimming and J lost 2 bases, with 13 bases between them. The CDR3 totals 16 residues. In germline, CDR1 is SGHRS, CDR2 YFSETQ. The CDR3 reads CASSLNGGLNTGELFF. In nucleotides, the CDR3 is TGCGCCAGCAGCTTAAACGGGGGGCTAAACACCGGGGAGCTGTTTTTT.

The J gene is TRBJ2-1, the V gene TRBV7-3; 11 bases line up with TRBD2. Germline V gene data show CDR1 as SGHTA and CDR2 as FQGTGA. Trimming removed 5 bases from V and 2 bases from J; junction bases left unmatched: 8. The length of the CDR3 is 17 residues. CDR3 in amino acids: CASSRLAGGWTYNEQFF. CDR3 DNA: TGTGCCAGCAGCCGGTTAGCGGGGGGGTGGACCTACAATGAGCAGTTCTTC.

For this clone: The sample contains more than one DNA sequence encoding this CDR3. This sequence joins TRBV28 and TRBJ2-1; no clear D gene. Germline-derived CDR1 and CDR2 are MDHEN and SYDVKM. V was clipped by 5 bases and J by 6 bases, with 2 bases between them. The CDR3 is 10 amino acids. The CDR3 region is CASSLNEQFF. As DNA, the CDR3 is TGTGCCAGCAGTCTCAATGAGCAGTTCTTC.

CDR3 DNA sequence: TGTGCCAGCAGTTCACAGGGGGGGAACTATGGCTACACCTTC. It translates to CASSSQGGNYGYTF. The V gene is TRBV28, the J gene TRBJ1-2, with 8 bases identical to TRBD1. Trimming at V came to 4 bases and at J to 2 bases, leaving 3 bases not matched to a gene. Germline V gene sequence: CDR1 MDHEN, CDR2 SYDVKM. The CDR3 loop spans 14 amino acids.

In its sample, this clone was seen once. This specimen includes other DNA sequences encoding the same CDR3. This sequence joins TRBV7-2 and TRBJ1-1; no reliable D call. The CDR3 spans 13 residues. Between the trimmed V and J ends, which lost 0 bases and 1 base, there was a span of 3 bases. CDR1 SGHTA and CDR2 FQGNSA come from the germline V gene. CDR3 nucleotide sequence: TGTGCCAGCAGCTTAGCCAGGAACACTGAAGCTTTCTTT. It yields the protein CASSLARNTEAFF.

J is TRBJ1-2 and V is TRBV27; D might be TRBD1 (5 bases). This CDR3 region has 14 residues. Germline V gene lookup returns CDR1 MNHEY and CDR2 SMNVEV (reference sequence). The V end lost 0 bases, the J end lost 6 bases, and 11 bases lay between the germline ends. CDR3 residues: CASSLSRGGDGYTF. As DNA, the CDR3 is TGTGCCAGCAGTTTATCTCGGGGAGGGGATGGCTACACCTTC.